This T cell receptor beta chain was captured in a study of beta chain features in type 1 diabetes. Study as a whole: Age, gender and cell yields were similar between patients and healthy donors.

The J segment lost 7 bases and the V segment lost 4 bases, leaving 2 bases of the junction unmatched. Germline-derived CDR1 and CDR2 are SGHTA and FQGNSA. The CDR3 length is 14 residues. This clone showed up many times. No antigen is known for it. Whole-study findings and limits: Sequencing used cDNA, and cells with high TCR expression could therefore be over-represented. Lower insertion and higher deletion counts appeared at VDJ junctions in type 1 diabetes patients. Among patients, naive, central memory and Treg TCRB repertoires appeared more similar than among healthy donors.

Expressed TCRB transcripts were sequenced because the entire RNA isolate underwent reverse transcription. Some clones are missing from TCRdb's copy, which holds only in-frame ones; the method was immunoSEQ multiplex PCR. The sample includes 970,000 or so clones, about a sixth of them seen just once. Sequencing used naive CD4+ T cells from blood. This chain connects TRBV7-2 to TRBJ1-4, with 11 bases that match TRBD1. The sequence derives from a woman aged 18-29 years in good health. This chain's CDR3 is CASSWDRGTEKLFF. For the CDR3, the DNA is TGTGCCAGCAGCTGGGACAGGGGGACTGAAAAACTGTTTTTT.